This T cell receptor beta chain was profiled in a study of early T cells in non-severe SARS-CoV-2 infection. Study overall: Sequencing used unsorted whole-blood bulk RNA, so chains lack pairing. Points from the study as a whole: Comparison of clonotypes with VDJdb favored anti-spike CD8 responses while missing private and CD4 specificities.

CDR3 length: 16 residues. Per the germline V gene, CDR1 is SGDLS and CDR2 is YYNGEE. The germline V and J ends were trimmed by 3 bases and 4 bases, with 14 bases remaining between them. This clonotype was seen at least ten times. The antigen remains unidentified. The protocol attached unique molecular identifiers to individual cDNA molecules. TCRdb used MiXCR to reprocess the 5' RACE reads, holding one entry per CDR3 protein. The sample records about 46,000 distinct CDR3 sequences, roughly 5.7% being singletons. This chain links TRBV9 with TRBJ1-6, with TRBD1 as a possible D gene (5 bases). The source was whole blood, collected at baseline. The sequence came from an adult who was a healthcare worker with PCR-confirmed SARS-CoV-2 infection or an uninfected control (not recorded which). CDR3 DNA sequence: TGTGCCAGCAGCGCAACTCAGGGCAGATATAATTCACCCCTCCACTTT. It yields the protein CASSATQGRYNSPLHF. Full variable domain (missing parts from reference TRBV9 and TRBJ1-6): DSGVTQTPKHLITATGQRVTLRCSPRSGDLSVYWYQQSLDQGLQFLIQYYNGEERAKGNILERFSAQQFPDLHSELNLSSLELGDSALYFCASSATQGRYNSPLHFGNGTRLTVT.